This T cell receptor beta chain was recovered during a study of Graves' ophthalmopathy and Graves' hyperthyroidism. V lost 8 bases and J lost 3, with 14 bases in between. Germline V CDR1 and CDR2: MNHGY, SAAAGT. The CDR3 is 13 amino acids. Amplification from RNA transcripts yielded the TCR beta CDR3 regions. An initial RT-PCR round employing HTBI primers preceded a second-round multiplex PCR. MiXCR, run by TCRdb on the multiplex PCR reads, gives a single entry per CDR3 protein. The sample lists roughly 160,000 distinct CDR3 sequences, just under 40% occurring once. V and J are TRBV6-8 and TRBJ2-7; D might be TRBD1 (5 bases). The sequenced sample was peripheral blood. The source of this sequence is a man aged 25 to 40 with Graves' ophthalmopathy. In DNA, the CDR3 is TGTGCCAGCCAGGGAAGGCGGAACTACGAGCAGTACTTC. Its protein is CASQGRRNYEQYF.